These 15 T cell receptor beta chains came from one sample sequenced in a study of beta chain features in type 1 diabetes. Every isolated RNA sample was fully reverse transcribed, so sequencing captured expressed TCRB transcripts. Sequencing was performed with immunoSEQ multiplex PCR; in TCRdb, only in-frame clones are kept and a portion is missing. The sample comprises fewer than 250,000 clones, 68% of which are singletons, and approximately 0.05% rests with the top ten. Sequencing was carried out using naive CD4+ T cells from blood. These receptors were obtained from a man aged 25 to 40 in good health.

Turning to this clone: Other nucleotide sequences from this sample produce the same CDR3. The CDR3 is CSVDGGFTDTQYF. The CDR3 coding sequence is TGCAGCGTTGATGGCGGGTTCACAGATACGCAGTATTTT. This sequence joins TRBV29-1 and TRBJ2-3; TRBD2 might be the D (5 bases). The V end was cut by 3 bases, the J end by 2 bases, with 9 bases between. The CDR3 runs to 13 residues. Germline CDR1 reads SQVTM; CDR2 reads ANQGSEA.

The chain recombines TRBV5-1 with TRBJ2-4; 7 nucleotides agree with TRBD2. The trim removed 2 bases at V and 1 base at J, leaving 0 bases unmatched. Germline V gene sequence: CDR1 SGHRS, CDR2 YFSETQ. This CDR3 has 14 residues. In nucleotides, the CDR3 is TGCGCCAGCAGCTTCGGGAGGGCCAAAAACATTCAGTACTTC. Translating it yields CASSFGRAKNIQYF.

The J gene is TRBJ2-3, the V gene TRBV9, with a weak D call TRBD2 (5 bases). Germline V gives CDR1 SGDLS, CDR2 YYNGEE. The CDR3 extends over 14 amino acids. Trimming left V 2 bases short and J 2 bases short, with 9 bases between. CDR3: CASSVSGYTDTQYF. CDR3 DNA sequence: TGTGCCAGCAGCGTGTCGGGGTACACAGATACGCAGTATTTT.

The chain links TRBV5-1 to TRBJ1-1, with TRBD1 identical over 8 bases. V gave up 2 bases and J gave up 3 bases; unmatched junction bases: 3. The CDR3 totals 14 residues. Germline assignment: CDR1 SGHRS and CDR2 YFSETQ. This CDR3 is CASSFSGGYTEAFF. In DNA, the CDR3 is TGCGCCAGCAGCTTCTCAGGGGGCTACACTGAAGCTTTCTTT.

The rearrangement links TRBV30 to TRBJ2-1, with 9 nucleotides matching TRBD1. Germline CDR1 and CDR2: GTSNPN and SVGIG (reference sequence). Germline trimming cut 3 bases from V and 8 bases from J; bases unmatched to any gene: 11. CDR3 length equals 15 residues. CDR3 sequence (DNA): TGTGCCTGGAGCCAGGGGGACAGGGTTCACGATGAGCAGTTCTTC. It encodes CAWSQGDRVHDEQFF.

This rearrangement joins TRBV7-2 to TRBJ2-2; D not certain. The CDR3 contains 15 residues. V was clipped by 1 base and J by 3 bases, with 9 bases between them. Per the germline V gene, CDR1 is SGHTA and CDR2 is FQGNSA. CDR3 region: CASSLGAVYTGELFF. The CDR3 nucleotides read TGTGCCAGCAGCTTAGGGGCAGTGTACACCGGGGAGCTGTTTTTT.

The chain employs TRBV28 and TRBJ2-2; 7 nucleotides align to TRBD1. Trimming took 6 bases from V and 11 from J; bases not matched to a gene: 9. The germline V gene encodes CDR1 MDHEN and CDR2 SYDVKM. The CDR3 sequence is 13 residues long. The CDR3 loop is CASSRQGPLELFF. The CDR3 DNA reads TGTGCCAGCAGCCGACAGGGACCCCTAGAGCTGTTTTTT.

The J gene is TRBJ2-1, the V gene TRBV9; 12 bases agree with TRBD2. V shed 0 bases and J 9 bases; nucleotides not matched to a gene: 10. Germline assignment: CDR1 SGDLS and CDR2 YYNGEE. The CDR3 covers 17 residues. Here the CDR3 reads CASSVDPRTSGIGEQFF. In DNA, the CDR3 is TGTGCCAGCAGCGTAGATCCAAGGACTAGCGGGATTGGTGAGCAGTTCTTC.

This clone was detected a few times. The chain couples TRBV29-1 to TRBJ2-7; 12 nucleotides align to TRBD2. In germline, CDR1 is SQVTM, CDR2 ANQGSEA. Trimming at V came to 2 bases and at J to 5 bases, leaving 4 bases not matched to a gene. This CDR3 has 14 amino acids. The CDR3 spells CSVEKTSGRNEQYF. Written as DNA, the CDR3 is TGCAGCGTTGAAAAGACTAGCGGGAGAAACGAGCAGTACTTC.

The sample holds one count of this clone. The chain recombines TRBV7-9 with TRBJ2-3; D gene ambiguous. The germline V and J ends were trimmed by 8 bases and 4 bases, with 4 bases remaining between them. CDR1 SEHNR and CDR2 FQNEAQ come from the germline V gene (reference sequence). The CDR3 has 10 residues. CDR3 sequence: CASGSDTQYF. CDR3 DNA sequence: TGTGCCAGCGGATCAGATACGCAGTATTTT.

This clone was seen once. V is TRBV2 and J is TRBJ2-7; TRBD2 matches 10 bases. From germline, CDR1 is SNHLY and CDR2 FYNNEI. V gave up 3 bases and J gave up 3 bases; unmatched junction bases: 8. The CDR3 length is 16 residues. The CDR3 here is CASSESVGLAIYEQYF. The CDR3 DNA sequence: TGTGCCAGCAGTGAGAGTGTGGGACTAGCGATCTACGAGCAGTACTTC.

The chain combines TRBV9 with TRBJ1-5, with no clear D. This CDR3 contains 13 residues. The V end was cut by 0 bases, the J end by 3 bases, with 4 bases between. In germline, CDR1 is SGDLS, CDR2 YYNGEE. DNA for the CDR3: TGTGCCAGCAGCGTAGGGCACAATCAGCCCCAGCATTTT. Amino acids: CASSVGHNQPQHF.

The chain recombines TRBV29-1 with TRBJ1-2; maybe TRBD1 (5 bases). Germline lookup yields CDR1 SQVTM and CDR2 ANQGSEA. V lost 6 bases to trimming and J lost 6 bases, with 17 bases between them. This CDR3 spans 13 amino acids. The DNA of the CDR3 is TGCAGCGTCTACGACGGCAGGGATAATGGCTACACCTTC. Translation: CSVYDGRDNGYTF.

Only a few counts were recorded for this clone. The genes are TRBV29-1 and TRBJ2-7, with 10 bases aligning to TRBD1. V lost 4 bases to trimming and J lost 2 bases; unmatched junction nucleotides: 5. Germline assignment: CDR1 SQVTM and CDR2 ANQGSEA. The CDR3 contains 14 residues. This chain's CDR3 is CSVGDRGGTYEQYF. The DNA of the CDR3 is TGCAGCGTTGGGGACAGGGGAGGAACCTACGAGCAGTACTTC.

The gene calls are TRBV19 and TRBJ2-2; D unclear. CDR1 and CDR2 (germline): LNHDA, SQIVND (reference sequence). The CDR3 has 11 residues. V was shortened by 9 bases and J by 3 bases, with 5 bases between the two germline ends. The CDR3 region has the DNA TGTGCCAGCGCAGACACCGGGGAGCTGTTTTTT. This sequence encodes CASADTGELFF.